Given below is one T cell receptor (beta chain) in context. The target antigen is unknown. Described time point: week 47, end of study. One vaccine dose held 300 ug of mutant IDH1 20-mer peptide and came with topical imiquimod. Patients received eight vaccinations in weeks 1, 3, 5, 7, 11, 15, 19, 23. This sample stems from a study of a mutant IDH1 vaccine in newly diagnosed glioma. Study background: Of the patients given treatment, 62.5% were male and 37.5% were female, and a mean age of roughly 40 years was recorded. Patients had received radiotherapy, temozolomide, or both previously, most receiving both.

This table comes from immunoSEQ multiplex PCR, and its TCRdb copy is limited to in-frame clones, with some not included. Seen here are tens of thousands of clones, approximately 80% observed once, and the top ten hold about 5.7%. Study-wide findings and caveats: Immune responses induced by the vaccine were seen in 93.3% of patients, spanning multiple MHC alleles.

Looked up from germline, CDR1 is SNHLY and CDR2 is FYNNEI. V shed 11 bases and J 3 bases; nucleotides not matched to a gene: 3. This CDR3 spans 13 amino acids. The V gene is TRBV2, the J gene TRBJ2-1; 11 nucleotides line up with TRBD1. The clonotype was recovered from a man aged 35 to 55 with glioma. Material: PBMCs, obtained from a glioma patient whose treatment included an IDH1 peptide vaccine. CDR3 in DNA: TGTGCCGGACAGGGGGCAAACTACAATGAGCAGTTCTTC. Translation: CAGQGANYNEQFF.